Below are 15 T cell receptor beta chains sequenced from a single sample in a study of T cell repertoires in cytomegalovirus infection. TCRdb re-called the reads with MiXCR, one entry per CDR3 protein. Among 200,000 to 300,000 distinct CDR3 sequences listed, about 12% were seen once. The sample comprised PBMCs. Receptor source: a human donor in good health (CMV status not recorded). Some clones in this sample may be carry-over from other donors' samples.

The rearrangement links TRBV10-3 to TRBJ2-2, with D maybe TRBD1 (6 bases). Per germline, CDR1 ENHRY and CDR2 SYGVKD. The germline V and J ends were trimmed by 5 bases and 1 base, with 11 bases remaining between them. The CDR3 has 15 amino acids. The CDR3 reads CAISKTGQNTGELFF. CDR3 sequence (DNA): TGTGCCATCAGTAAAACAGGGCAGAACACCGGGGAGCTGTTTTTT.

At least ten counts were recorded for this clonotype. Because it lacks the conserved phenylalanine or tryptophan at the end, this CDR3 is likely a read error. The DNA is omitted, as the CDR3 cannot be located on it reliably, and the CDR3 follows TCRdb's listing. The chain couples TRBV7-6 to TRBJ2-7. Both ends counted, the CDR3 spans 11 residues. The germline gives CDR1 SGHVS, CDR2 FNYEAQ. Here the CDR3 reads CASSLVVGCFI.

This clonotype was seen at least ten times. The chain carries TRBV6-2 or TRBV6-3 and TRBJ2-1; 14 bases agree with TRBD2. V lost 7 bases to trimming and J lost 7 bases; unmatched junction nucleotides: 12. The CDR3 is 17 amino acids. From germline, CDR1 is MNHEY and CDR2 SVGEGT. The CDR3 loop reads CASKKWSTSGRVNEQFF. As DNA, the CDR3 is TGTGCCAGCAAAAAATGGTCGACTAGCGGGAGGGTTAATGAGCAGTTCTTC.

In this sample, this clonotype turned up once. A much larger clone lies a single base off, so this may be a read error. This sequence joins TRBV20-1 and TRBJ2-7, with TRBD2 matching 10 bases. The germline gives CDR1 DFQATT, CDR2 SNEGSKA (reference sequence). The J segment lost 9 bases and the V segment lost 4 bases, leaving 15 bases of the junction unmatched. This CDR3 has 15 residues. The CDR3 here is CSAITRVAGGDVQYF. DNA for the CDR3: TGCAGTGCTATAACCCGGGTAGCGGGAGGTGACGTGCAGTACTTC.

The sample holds many counts of this clonotype. The J gene is TRBJ1-4, the V gene TRBV7-9; a possible D gene is TRBD1 (5 bases). Germline V gives CDR1 SEHNR, CDR2 FQNEAQ (reference sequence). V lost 3 bases and J lost 8, with 16 bases in between. CDR3 length: 15 amino acids. CDR3 amino acids: CASSLSLGTFEKLFF. For the CDR3, the DNA is TGTGCCAGCAGCTTGAGTTTGGGGACTTTCGAAAAACTGTTTTTT.

The table lists this clonotype with many counts. The gene calls are TRBV12-3 or TRBV12-4 and TRBJ1-1; 12 bases are shared with TRBD1. The CDR3 runs to 15 residues. The V and J ends lost 5 bases and 5 bases, in that order; junction bases with no gene match: 6. In nucleotides, the CDR3 is TGTGCCAGCAGTCTCCGGGACAGGGGGCGAACTGAAGCTTTCTTT. Protein: CASSLRDRGRTEAFF.

The chain recombines TRBV19 with TRBJ1-6; possibly TRBD1 for D (5 bases). The germline V gene encodes CDR1 LNHDA and CDR2 SQIVND (reference sequence). This CDR3 region has 16 residues. V gave up 5 bases and J gave up 10 bases, with 21 bases separating them. Here the CDR3 reads CASSLSGLQRGSPLHF. CDR3 DNA sequence: TGTGCCAGTAGTCTCTCGGGCCTCCAGAGGGGATCACCCCTCCACTTT. Looking up the rest from reference TRBV19 and TRBJ1-6 gives the full variable domain: DGGITQSPKYLFRKEGQNVTLSCEQNLNHDAMYWYRQDPGQGLRLIYYSQIVNDFQKGDIAEGYSVSREKKESFPLTVTSAQKNPTAFYLCASSLSGLQRGSPLHFGNGTRLTVT.

The chain employs TRBV5-1 and TRBJ1-1, with 7 bases fitting TRBD1. The CDR3 extends over 16 amino acids. The V gene's germline CDR1 is SGHRS and CDR2 YFSETQ. V dropped 0 bases and J dropped 0; count of bases not matched to a gene: 5. The DNA for the CDR3 is TGCGCCAGCAGCTTGGAGTCACAGGGGCTGAACACTGAAGCTTTCTTT. Amino acid sequence: CASSLESQGLNTEAFF.

The rearrangement joins TRBV11-1 to TRBJ2-3; 7 bases agree with TRBD2. The J segment lost 9 bases and the V segment lost 4 bases, leaving 10 bases of the junction unmatched. There are 14 residues in the CDR3. Germline CDR1 reads SGHAT; CDR2 reads FQDESV (reference sequence). CDR3 coding DNA: TGTGCCAGCAGCTCTCGGGAGGACAAAGGGACGCAGTATTTT. Its protein is CASSSREDKGTQYF.

This rearrangement joins TRBV20-1 to TRBJ2-3; TRBD2 agrees at 10 bases. This CDR3 region has 14 residues. V lost 6 bases and J lost 3; bases outside the gene matches: 6. In germline, CDR1 is DFQATT, CDR2 SNEGSKA (reference sequence). The CDR3 DNA is TGCAGTGCCTCAGCGGGGGGGTATACAGATACGCAGTATTTT. It translates to CSASAGGYTDTQYF.

This clonotype appeared many times. The chain carries TRBV28 and TRBJ2-1; 12 nucleotides match TRBD2. Germline loops: CDR1 MDHEN, CDR2 SYDVKM. The CDR3 runs 14 residues. The V segment lost 10 bases and the J segment 4 bases; nucleotides outside the gene matches: 5. The CDR3 is CATWTSGVYNEQFF. Written as DNA, the CDR3 is TGTGCCACCTGGACTAGCGGGGTGTACAATGAGCAGTTCTTC.

This clonotype was counted between two and nine times. The rearrangement uses TRBV25-1 and TRBJ2-1; possibly TRBD1 for D (6 bases). The CDR3 is 16 residues long. V dropped 7 bases and J dropped 7 bases, with 23 bases sitting between them. Germline V gene data show CDR1 as MGHDK and CDR2 as SYGVNS. CDR3 protein: CASKGWIGGLTNEQFF. In DNA form, the CDR3 reads TGTGCCAGCAAGGGATGGATAGGGGGTTTAACTAATGAGCAGTTCTTC.

Details on this clonotype: A read error is likely, as this CDR3 ends without the conserved phenylalanine or tryptophan. The chain couples TRBV7-3 to TRBJ1-1; D remains ambiguous. The V gene lost 6 bases and the J gene lost 5 bases, with 7 bases spanning the gap. The germline V gene encodes CDR1 SGHTA and CDR2 FQGTGA. CDR3 length: 11 residues. CDR3 sequence: CASSSGTEAFL. The CDR3 nucleotides are TGTGCCAGCAGTTCTGGGACTGAAGCTTTCTTA.

The rearrangement uses TRBV3-1 and TRBJ2-7; 8 bases fit TRBD1. CDR3 length: 15 amino acids. CDR1 LGHDT and CDR2 YNNKEL come from the germline V gene (reference sequence). With V trimmed by 4 bases and J by 5 bases, 10 bases remained unmatched. The CDR3 DNA sequence: TGTGCCAGCAGCCTAGGTTACAGGGGGAAGAACGAGCAGTACTTC. Protein: CASSLGYRGKNEQYF.

This clonotype was observed many times. The gene calls are TRBV7-2 and TRBJ1-3, with no clear D. The length of the CDR3 is 15 residues. Per the germline V gene, CDR1 is SGHTA and CDR2 is FQGNSA. V was cut by 1 base and J by 2 bases, with 9 bases left in between. CDR3 in amino acids: CASSLGDTAGNTIYF. CDR3 in DNA: TGTGCCAGCAGCTTAGGGGATACGGCTGGAAACACCATATATTTT.